This T cell receptor beta chain was observed in a study of tumor-infiltrating lymphocytes in primary liver carcinoma. Whole-study context: Through surgical resection, the patients' primary liver carcinoma was treated. Ranging in age from 30 to 69 years, the patients were men and women. Sample yields of productive TCRbeta reads, ranging from roughly 3.65 to 7.5 million, were similar across tissue types. Study findings and constraints: Pairs comparing tumor with adjacent tissue or blood overlapped less than pairs drawn from tumor regions.

The germline CDR1 and CDR2 sequences are SGHAT and FQNNGV. This CDR3 spans 15 amino acids. Reverse transcription of around 500 ng total RNA with a constant-region primer produced TCR beta cDNA. Slightly modified ARM-PCR with three nested multiplex PCR rounds yielded TCR beta libraries. In the first two PCR rounds, TRBV1-TRBV30 forward primers were paired with a C-beta reverse primer, and each round lasted roughly 10 cycles. TCRdb redid the calling of the multiplex PCR reads with MiXCR, one entry per CDR3 protein. This sample yields fewer than 350,000 distinct CDR3 sequences, of which less than 70% are seen a single time; 6.5% belongs to the top ten. To note about this clonotype: Its antigen is not identified. Mismatch with germline at one junction end may stem from a read error.

They got blood RNA out of unsorted whole blood and also pulled out germline DNA. The sample consisted of peripheral blood. V and J are TRBV11-2 and TRBJ2-7, with 8 bases aligning to TRBD1. The TCR sequence derives from a man aged 35-49 years with primary liver carcinoma and hepatitis B virus infection. The DNA for the CDR3 is TGTGCCAGCAGCCAAACAGGGACAGGACTGTACGAGCCGTACTTC. Amino acid sequence: CASSQTGTGLYEPYF.